This T cell receptor beta chain is drawn from a study of blood T cell repertoires in COVID-19. Across the study: Sources were T cells, B-cell-depleted T cells, or PBMCs; the material itself was cDNA or gDNA.

The CDR3 totals 14 residues. Trimming stripped 4 bases from V and 5 bases from J, with 14 bases between. Germline V CDR1 and CDR2: KGHSH, LQKENI. Original methodology: Researchers report that nucleated cell counts were estimated from reference gene primer amplification. Assay used: immunoSEQ multiplex PCR; TCRdb lists only in-frame clones, some missing. V, J and clone size were drawn from that table, and D and trimming were deduced from the DNA. The sample has around 220,000 clones; approximately 86% are singletons. The receptor comes from a woman of 80 years or more with active or convalescent COVID-19. Sequenced sample: peripheral blood. The chain has TRBV18 and TRBJ1-2, with a possible D match to TRBD1 (5 bases). The CDR3 DNA reads TGTGCCAGCTCACTAAATTCGGGGGAATATGGCTACACCTTC. Protein sequence: CASSLNSGEYGYTF.